The 13 T cell receptor beta chains below all came from one sample that was sequenced in a study of T cells in localized non-small cell lung cancer. Sequencing was performed with immunoSEQ multiplex PCR; in TCRdb, only in-frame clones are kept and a portion is missing. The sample holds approximately 76,000 clones, more than 70% seen once. The sequencing here drew on peripheral blood, taken before any cancer treatment. Source of these receptors: a female donor older than 55 with stage I lung adenocarcinoma.

J is TRBJ2-7 and V is TRBV27; D not certain. The V end lost 2 bases, the J end lost 3 bases, and 8 bases lay between the germline ends. Germline V gene lookup returns CDR1 MNHEY and CDR2 SMNVEV (reference sequence). This CDR3 comprises 13 residues. CDR3 in amino acids: CASSLAANYEQYF. CDR3 DNA: TGTGCCAGCAGTTTAGCTGCCAACTACGAGCAGTACTTC.

This clone came up a few times. Other DNA sequences of this sample code for an identical CDR3. This chain joins TRBV20-1 and TRBJ1-1; D is unclear. V was trimmed by 1 base and J by 5 bases, leaving 5 bases between them. In germline, CDR1 is DFQATT, CDR2 SNEGSKA (reference sequence). The CDR3 loop spans 11 amino acids. The CDR3 region has the DNA TGCAGTGCTAGAGTCTTGACTGAAGCTTTCTTT. It translates to CSARVLTEAFF.

The V and J genes are TRBV6-5 and TRBJ2-5, with TRBD2 matching over 9 bases. CDR1 and CDR2 (germline): MNHEY, SVGAGI. The CDR3 is made up of 14 amino acids. J lost 5 bases, V lost 7 bases, and 8 bases had no gene match. CDR3 residues: CASTRSGGTETQYF. The CDR3 coding sequence is TGTGCCAGCACGAGGAGCGGGGGGACGGAGACCCAGTACTTC.

In DNA, the CDR3 is TGTGCCACCAGCAGAGACCCCTCAAGACCAACAACTAATGAAAAACTGTTTTTT. Protein product: CATSRDPSRPTTNEKLFF. V gene TRBV15 combines with J gene TRBJ1-4; D gene uncertain. The length of the CDR3 is 18 residues. Germline CDR1 reads LNHNV; CDR2 reads YYDKDF (reference sequence). Trimming removed 0 bases at V and 0 bases at J, with 14 bases between.

CDR3 residues: CASSRWDRTSSYEQYF. The CDR3 region has the DNA TGTGCCAGCAGCCGCTGGGACAGGACTAGCTCCTACGAGCAGTACTTC. This chain joins TRBV13 and TRBJ2-7; D may be TRBD1 (8 bases). V was cut by 5 bases and J by 0 bases, with 17 bases left in between. This CDR3 region has 16 residues. Germline CDR1 and CDR2: PRHDT and FYEKMQ (reference sequence).

The chain carries TRBV19 and TRBJ1-6, with a tentative D call TRBD1 (5 bases). Germline V CDR1 and CDR2: LNHDA, SQIVND (reference sequence). CDR3 size: 14 residues. Trimming removed 5 bases from V and 14 bases from J, with 19 bases in between. This chain's CDR3 is CASSPSGERGTLHF. CDR3 in DNA: TGTGCCAGTAGTCCCTCCGGAGAGCGGGGGACCCTCCACTTT.

The V call is TRBV5-6, the J call TRBJ2-1; D may be TRBD1 (6 bases). Trimming removed 7 bases at V and 4 bases at J, with 12 bases between. CDR3 length: 13 amino acids. Per germline, CDR1 SGHDT and CDR2 YYEEEE. The CDR3 bases are TGTGCCAGCCGAAAAACAGGGTACAATGAGCAGTTCTTC. This translates into CASRKTGYNEQFF. Together with reference TRBV5-6 and TRBJ2-1, the CDR3 gives the full variable domain: DAGVTQSPTHLIKTRGQQVTLRCSPKSGHDTVSWYQQALGQGPQFIFQYYEEEERQRGNFPDRFSGHQFPNYSSELNVNALLLGDSALYLCASRKTGYNEQFFGPGTRLTVL.

This sequence joins TRBV4-2 and TRBJ2-7, with TRBD2 identical over 7 bases. Germline V CDR1 and CDR2: LGHNA, YNFKEQ. V dropped 1 base and J dropped 5; count of bases not matched to a gene: 5. The CDR3 is 14 residues long. CDR3 DNA sequence: TGTGCCAGCAGCCAAGGACTAGCCTTCCACGAGCAGTACTTC. Translated: CASSQGLAFHEQYF.

The rearrangement uses TRBV5-1 and TRBJ2-7; a possible D gene is TRBD2 (5 bases). The CDR3 spans 15 residues. Per the germline V gene, CDR1 is SGHRS and CDR2 is YFSETQ. V shed 2 bases and J shed 7 bases, with 19 bases lying between them. CDR3 loop: CASSLDGMPQGEQYF. For the CDR3, the DNA is TGCGCCAGCAGCTTAGACGGGATGCCCCAAGGAGAGCAGTACTTC.

This chain uses TRBV4-3 with TRBJ1-1; tentative D call: TRBD1 (5 bases). The CDR3 sequence is 15 residues long. V lost 2 bases to trimming and J lost 0 bases, with 10 bases between them. Per the germline V gene, CDR1 is LGHNA and CDR2 is YSLEER. The CDR3, as DNA: TGCGCCAGCAGCCAAACCACAGGTGTGAACACTGAAGCTTTCTTT. Translation gives CASSQTTGVNTEAFF.

This clone was seen a handful of times. The chain carries TRBV4-1 and TRBJ1-2; no reliable D call. Trimming left V 3 bases short and J 2 bases short, with 13 bases between. CDR3 length equals 15 residues. Germline V gene lookup returns CDR1 MGHRA and CDR2 YSYEKL. In DNA form, the CDR3 reads TGCGCCAGCAGCCAGGGTGGGAGTCGGAACTATGGCTACACCTTC. Encoded protein: CASSQGGSRNYGYTF.

A note on this clone: The same CDR3 can be traced to other DNA sequences in this sample. The gene calls are TRBV19 and TRBJ1-5; tentative D call: TRBD1 (5 bases). Germline CDR1 reads LNHDA; CDR2 reads SQIVND (reference sequence). The CDR3 consists of 12 residues. V was pared by 9 bases and J by 4 bases, with 10 bases between. CDR3 region: CASKTANQPQHF. CDR3 nucleotide sequence: TGTGCCAGCAAGACAGCGAATCAGCCCCAGCATTTT. Looking up the rest from reference TRBV19 and TRBJ1-5 gives the full variable domain: DGGITQSPKYLFRKEGQNVTLSCEQNLNHDAMYWYRQDPGQGLRLIYYSQIVNDFQKGDIAEGYSVSREKKESFPLTVTSAQKNPTAFYLCASKTANQPQHFGDGTRLSIL.

The rearrangement uses TRBV19 and TRBJ2-7; 8 nucleotides align to TRBD2. The CDR3 contains 13 residues. Germline CDR1 and CDR2: LNHDA and SQIVND (reference sequence). V gave up 3 bases and J gave up 7 bases; unmatched junction bases: 5. The CDR3 region has the DNA TGTGCCAGTAGTATCCGAACTAGCGGAGAGCAGTACTTC. Translating it yields CASSIRTSGEQYF.